Following are 22 T cell receptor beta chains from one sample sequenced in a study of blood T cell repertoires in COVID-19. Clones were read by immunoSEQ multiplex PCR, and TCRdb kept only the in-frame ones, dropping some. This sample carries about 98,000 clones, 84% of them seen once, and the ten largest clones take around 4.5%. Source material: peripheral blood. These receptors were collected from a human donor in a cohort sampled during active COVID-19.

The chain links TRBV5-1 to TRBJ2-3, with D maybe TRBD1 (6 bases). There are 15 residues in the CDR3. The V gene lost 2 bases and the J gene lost 3 bases, with 13 bases spanning the gap. In germline, CDR1 is SGHRS, CDR2 YFSETQ. The CDR3: CASSFNRERTDTQYF. In nucleotides, the CDR3 is TGCGCCAGCAGCTTTAACAGGGAGAGGACAGATACGCAGTATTTT.

CDR3 amino acids: CASLRQGGFGEQFF. CDR3 DNA sequence: TGTGCCAGCCTGAGACAGGGTGGATTCGGTGAGCAGTTCTTC. This chain uses TRBV6-5 with TRBJ2-1; 7 nucleotides align to TRBD1. Looked up from germline, CDR1 is MNHEY and CDR2 is SVGAGI. The CDR3 loop spans 14 amino acids. After removal of 8 bases from V and 9 bases from J, the junction contained 13 bases not matched to a gene.

This rearrangement joins TRBV6-1 to TRBJ2-6, with TRBD1 matching over 10 bases. The germline gives CDR1 MNHNS, CDR2 SASEGT. V shed 3 bases and J 2 bases; nucleotides not matched to a gene: 7. The length of the CDR3 is 18 residues. This CDR3 is CASSDRTGGVTGANVLTF. The CDR3 DNA reads TGTGCCAGCAGTGACCGGACAGGGGGGGTCACTGGGGCCAACGTCCTGACTTTC.

The chain couples TRBV4-1 to TRBJ2-3; 7 nucleotides align to TRBD2. The CDR3 has 16 residues. In germline, CDR1 is MGHRA, CDR2 YSYEKL. Trimming took 1 base from V and 1 from J; bases not matched to a gene: 5. This chain's CDR3 is CASSQVGLVGTDTQYF. As DNA, the CDR3 is TGCGCCAGCAGCCAAGTTGGACTAGTTGGCACAGATACGCAGTATTTT.

The chain carries TRBV2 and TRBJ2-5; D may be TRBD2 (7 bases). The CDR3 contains 12 residues. Germline V gene sequence: CDR1 SNHLY, CDR2 FYNNEI. The V gene lost 8 bases and the J gene lost 9 bases, with 16 bases spanning the gap. The CDR3 DNA reads TGTGCCAGCGAGGGAGGGGGGGGCCCCCAGTACTTC. It yields the protein CASEGGGGPQYF. Combining the CDR3 with reference TRBV2 and TRBJ2-5 gives the whole variable domain EPEVTQTPSHQVTQMGQEVILRCVPISNHLYFYWYRQILGQKVEFLVSFYNNEISEKSEIFDDQFSVERPDGSNFTLKIRSTKLEDSAMYFCASEGGGGPQYFGPGTRLLVL.

This chain joins TRBV6-4 and TRBJ2-1; D may be TRBD1 (6 bases). With 6 bases removed from V and 4 bases from J, the gap between germline ends came to 16 bases. The CDR3 spans 15 residues. The germline gives CDR1 MRHNA, CDR2 SNTAGT. CDR3 in amino acids: CASSRLVGAYNEQFF. CDR3 DNA: TGTGCCAGCAGCAGACTGGTGGGGGCTTACAATGAGCAGTTCTTC.

The J gene is TRBJ2-5, the V gene TRBV12-3 or TRBV12-4, with 10 bases fitting TRBD2. The CDR3 consists of 13 residues. Losses at the gene ends were 5 bases for V and 4 bases for J; bases not matched to a gene: 1. The CDR3 DNA is TGTGCCAGCAGTCGGACTAGCGGAGAGACCCAGTACTTC. Translation gives CASSRTSGETQYF.

The chain carries TRBV11-1 and TRBJ2-3; 8 bases are shared with TRBD2. Germline V CDR1 and CDR2: SGHAT, FQDESV (reference sequence). This CDR3 has 15 amino acids. V dropped 6 bases and J dropped 0; count of bases not matched to a gene: 5. DNA of the CDR3: TGTGCCAGCAGATCCACTAGCGGTAGCACAGATACGCAGTATTTT. It codes for CASRSTSGSTDTQYF.

This rearrangement joins TRBV28 to TRBJ1-1; D might be TRBD1 (5 bases). V was trimmed by 8 bases and J by 1 base, leaving 14 bases between them. The length of the CDR3 is 14 residues. Germline V gene lookup returns CDR1 MDHEN and CDR2 SYDVKM. DNA for the CDR3: TGTGCCAGCCGCTCCGGACAACAGAACACTGAAGCTTTCTTT. It translates to CASRSGQQNTEAFF.

The chain combines TRBV18 with TRBJ1-5; 7 bases line up with TRBD1. The germline V gene has CDR1 KGHSH and CDR2 LQKENI. The ends lost 4 bases at V and 6 bases at J; junction bases unmatched: 3. The CDR3 runs 13 residues. The chain's CDR3 is CASSLDRVQPQHF. In DNA form, the CDR3 reads TGTGCCAGCTCACTCGACAGGGTTCAGCCCCAGCATTTT. Full variable domain (remainder filled in from reference TRBV18 and TRBJ1-5): NAGVMQNPRHLVRRRGQEARLRCSPMKGHSHVYWYRQLPEEGLKFMVYLQKENIIDESGMPKERFSAEFPKEGPSILRIQQVVRGDSAAYFCASSLDRVQPQHFGDGTRLSIL.

The V and J genes are TRBV18 and TRBJ2-7, with 11 bases aligning to TRBD1. Germline V gene sequence: CDR1 KGHSH, CDR2 LQKENI. J was trimmed by 7 bases and V by 3 bases; bases with no gene match: 11. The CDR3 is made up of 16 amino acids. The CDR3 spells CASSPGQGVPVSEQYF. The CDR3 nucleotides are TGTGCCAGCTCACCGGGACAGGGGGTTCCGGTGTCGGAGCAGTACTTC.

The chain carries TRBV7-9 and TRBJ2-5; D not certain. The CDR3 contains 12 residues. The ends were cut back, 7 bases at V and 5 bases at J, with 11 bases in the middle. Germline assignment: CDR1 SEHNR and CDR2 FQNEAQ (reference sequence). The CDR3 protein is CASTSSIETQYF. In DNA, the CDR3 is TGTGCCAGCACCTCCAGTATCGAGACCCAGTACTTC.

The J gene is TRBJ2-7, the V gene TRBV5-6; D ambiguous. Germline V gene data show CDR1 as SGHDT and CDR2 as YYEEEE. This CDR3 region has 13 residues. V lost 0 bases and J lost 2, with 6 bases in between. The DNA of the CDR3 is TGTGCCAGCAGCTTGGAACAGACCTACGAGCAGTACTTC. It translates to CASSLEQTYEQYF.

This chain connects TRBV18 to TRBJ2-5; no clear D gene. This CDR3 contains 13 residues. In germline, CDR1 is KGHSH, CDR2 LQKENI. Trimming took 1 base from V and 4 from J, leaving 7 bases between them. The CDR3 coding sequence is TGTGCCAGCTCACCACGCCAGGCAGAGACCCAGTACTTC. It yields the protein CASSPRQAETQYF. Looking up the rest from reference TRBV18 and TRBJ2-5 gives the full variable domain: NAGVMQNPRHLVRRRGQEARLRCSPMKGHSHVYWYRQLPEEGLKFMVYLQKENIIDESGMPKERFSAEFPKEGPSILRIQQVVRGDSAAYFCASSPRQAETQYFGPGTRLLVL.

The genes are TRBV5-1 and TRBJ2-3; TRBD1 aligns across 12 bases. From germline, CDR1 is SGHRS and CDR2 YFSETQ. The CDR3 totals 16 residues. V dropped 4 bases and J dropped 4; count of bases not matched to a gene: 7. CDR3 loop: CASSGGQGAIADTQYF. CDR3 in DNA: TGCGCCAGCAGCGGGGGACAGGGGGCGATCGCAGATACGCAGTATTTT.

The chain is built from TRBV2 and TRBJ1-2; perhaps TRBD1 as D (5 bases). The CDR3 contains 14 residues. V was clipped by 6 bases and J by 2 bases, with 13 bases between them. Germline assignment: CDR1 SNHLY and CDR2 FYNNEI. The CDR3 nucleotides are TGTGCCAGCAGGGTGGACACTAACAACTATGGCTACACCTTC. As protein: CASRVDTNNYGYTF.

The chain employs TRBV30 and TRBJ1-6, with D possibly being TRBD1 (5 bases). The CDR3 covers 12 residues. V was pared by 2 bases and J by 10 bases, with 9 bases between. Germline CDR1 GTSNPN, CDR2 SVGIG (reference sequence). The CDR3 reads CAWSQGWSPLHF. The CDR3 DNA follows: TGTGCCTGGAGTCAGGGTTGGTCACCCCTCCACTTT.

This chain uses TRBV28 with TRBJ2-4; 7 bases agree with TRBD1. Trimming removed 5 bases from V and 3 bases from J; junction bases left unmatched: 13. Germline V lookup: CDR1 MDHEN, CDR2 SYDVKM. This CDR3 comprises 17 residues. CDR3 residues: CASSPSPDRPLKNIQYF. CDR3 in DNA: TGTGCCAGCAGTCCCTCCCCGGACAGGCCCCTCAAAAACATTCAGTACTTC.

The rearrangement links TRBV4-1 to TRBJ2-4, with 9 bases matching TRBD2. V was pared by 1 base and J by 6 bases, with 7 bases of the junction left unmatched. The CDR3 contains 16 residues. Germline V gene sequence: CDR1 MGHRA, CDR2 YSYEKL. The CDR3 spells CASSQGPGLAGNIQYF. The CDR3, as DNA: TGCGCCAGCAGCCAAGGGCCGGGACTAGCTGGAAACATTCAGTACTTC.

This clone has just one count. The chain is built from TRBV6-2 or TRBV6-3 and TRBJ2-7; tentatively, D is TRBD2 (7 bases). The CDR3 contains 15 residues. With 7 bases removed from V and 2 bases from J, the gap between germline ends came to 18 bases. Germline lookup yields CDR1 MNHEY and CDR2 SVGEGT. In nucleotides, the CDR3 is TGTGCCAGCACCCCGCTCCGGGGGGCCACCTACGAGCAGTACTTC. This gives the protein CASTPLRGATYEQYF.

This chain links TRBV11-2 with TRBJ2-3; TRBD1 might be the D (6 bases). There are 14 residues in the CDR3. V dropped 7 bases and J dropped 2 bases, with 13 bases sitting between them. Germline V gene sequence: CDR1 SGHAT, CDR2 FQNNGV. CDR3 in DNA: TGTGCCAGCACCCGGACAGTGTTCACAGATACGCAGTATTTT. The encoded protein is CASTRTVFTDTQYF. Combining the CDR3 with reference TRBV11-2 and TRBJ2-3 gives the whole variable domain EAGVAQSPRYKIIEKRQSVAFWCNPISGHATLYWYQQILGQGPKLLIQFQNNGVVDDSQLPKDRFSAERLKGVDSTLKIQPAKLEDSAVYLCASTRTVFTDTQYFGPGTRLTVL.

The rearrangement links TRBV15 to TRBJ1-2; D is ambiguous. Germline V gene lookup returns CDR1 LNHNV and CDR2 YYDKDF (reference sequence). The CDR3 has 14 residues. The ends were cut back, 0 bases at V and 8 bases at J, with 13 bases in the middle. CDR3: CATSRDRQVGGYTF. The CDR3 DNA sequence: TGTGCCACCAGCAGAGATCGGCAGGTTGGCGGCTACACCTTC.